This T cell receptor (beta chain) was found in a study of T cell responses to AZD1222 COVID-19 vaccine (dated by TCRdb to about 2021). In terms of the full investigation: AZD1222 recipients given second doses at about 4 weeks or at about 12 weeks were pooled, since spike-specific TCR depth and breadth were not found to differ between the two schedules. TCR sequencing covered fewer than 250 trial participants: approximately 200 given two doses of AZD1222 and 26 given two doses of MenACWY control vaccine. Trial participants were enrolled by age into subgroups of 18-55, 56-69 and 70-plus years, and around 140, 26 and 57 TCR-sequenced participants, respectively, were included in these subgroups.

The time point label on this specimen signifies: baseline before first vaccination. Vaccinee samples came from UK trials COV001 and COV002, including a single-blind randomized controlled phase 2/3 trial of AZD1222 (ChAdOx1 nCoV-19) in healthy adults. For TCRbeta chain sequencing, PBMC samples were collected from trial participants at day 0 and at day 28 after the second dose. The CDR3 regions of human TCRbeta chains were subjected to immunosequencing. Processing in the source paper ran as follows. TCRs in the repertoires were matched against a reference library of SARS-CoV-2-specific TCRs that had been generated with the MIRA antigen-specificity platform. Breadth was defined as the fraction of unique TCRs that were SARS-CoV-2-associated. Depth was defined as the fraction of total T cells that were SARS-CoV-2-associated. Using the MIRA data, each spike-specific TCR was assigned both to the spike region to which the TCR was reactive and to a CD4 or CD8 class. Log10-transformed breadth and depth values were compared by one-way ANOVA with Sidak's multiple comparisons tests. Not all clones reach the TCRdb copy of this immuneACCESS table, which keeps in-frame sequences only. Checked studies attribute under half of the gap to unresolved V genes and leave the rest unexplained. V, J and clone size reflect that table, while D and trimming were determined from the DNA. The sample table lists 150,000 to 200,000 clones, over 85% of them with a count of one. The ten largest clones represent about 4.2% of the sample.

Summary of the overall study and its limitations: CD4 TCRs associated with the vaccine covered the entire spike protein, and the dominant responses were in regions 160-218 and 743-854. Only five to seven AZD1222 recipients were SARS-CoV-2 seropositive at baseline, limiting conclusions about previously exposed vaccinees. Participants were mostly white British and included more females than males, and it was suggested by the authors that clonal diversity may have been underestimated. In the small 56-69-year group, the increase in depth fell short of significance, most likely because of low power. Epitopes outside the regions mutated in the B.1.351 and B.1.1.7 variants were reportedly recognized by nearly half of the unique spike-specific TCRs. Because no samples from the day 14 peak response were available, repertoires could be characterized only after the peak T cell response. After two AZD1222 doses, spike-specific TCR breadth and depth were significantly higher than at day 0 and than in MenACWY recipients.

From the cysteine through the phenylalanine, the CDR3 covers 16 amino acids. The read is trimmed to its CDR3 DNA, 48 bases read in frame from base 1. Per the germline V gene (reference sequence), LNHDA is the CDR1 and SQIVND is the CDR2. Compared with germline, V lacks 4 bases and J lacks 4 bases; bases without a gene match: 8. Points on this clone: The clone's antigen remains unknown. Nothing much larger sits one base from this clone, and base qualities are not available.

This sample comprised peripheral blood, obtained on day 0 of AZD1222 vaccination. The clonotype originates from an adult in good health. This sequence uses TRBV19 and TRBJ2-2; 8 central bases correspond to TRBD1. The CDR3: CASSTGGAGITGELFF. In nucleotide form, the sequence is TGTGCCAGTAGTACAGGGGGCGCCGGTATCACCGGGGAGCTGTTTTTT.